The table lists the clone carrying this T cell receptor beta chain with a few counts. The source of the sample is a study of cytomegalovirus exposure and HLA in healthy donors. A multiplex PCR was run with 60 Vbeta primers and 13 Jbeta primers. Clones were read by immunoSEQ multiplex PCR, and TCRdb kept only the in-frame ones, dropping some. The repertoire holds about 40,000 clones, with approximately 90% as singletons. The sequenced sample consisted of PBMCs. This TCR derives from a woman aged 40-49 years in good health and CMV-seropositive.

The CDR3 DNA reads as TGCGCCAGCAGCCGCGGGACAGGCCGGAACACCGGGGAGCTGTTTTTT. Protein: CASSRGTGRNTGELFF. The chain links TRBV4-3 to TRBJ2-2, with TRBD1 matching over 8 bases. The CDR3 is 16 residues long. Germline V gives CDR1 LGHNA, CDR2 YSLEER. The junction had 5 bases not matched to a gene; V was cut back by 4 bases and J by 1 base.